The clone carrying this TCR beta chain was seen a few times. What it binds is not known. The data stem from a study of T cell clonality in common variable immunodeficiency. Produced via immunoSEQ multiplex PCR; TCRdb's table is partial and in-frame only. This sample has 30,000 to 40,000 clones, each found more than once. Findings and limits, study-wide: Shared TCRbeta clones were fewer between CVID subjects than controls. TCRbeta clonality was increased in CVID versus healthy controls. Fewer deletions and N-nucleotide insertions were reportedly seen in common variable immunodeficiency TCR beta sequences.

Heparinized whole blood, roughly 4.5 to 9 ml, came from each donor. The sequence was collected from a human donor with common variable immunodeficiency. Source material: peripheral blood mononuclear cells.

CDR3 DNA, as far as it was read: TGTGCCAGCAGCTTAGCGGGGGGGCGGACAGATACG. It is translated as CASSLAGGRTDT. In full, the CDR3 is CASSLAGGRTDTQYF. V is TRBV7-2 and J is TRBJ2-3; D is perhaps TRBD2 (7 bases). The observed sequence ends 3 residues before the CDR3 terminus, with the missing tail filled in from the germline J gene. The CDR3 sequence is 15 residues long. Trimming took off 0 bases at V and 3 bases at J, with 10 bases between the two ends. Germline CDR1 is SGHTA and CDR2 is FQGNSA.